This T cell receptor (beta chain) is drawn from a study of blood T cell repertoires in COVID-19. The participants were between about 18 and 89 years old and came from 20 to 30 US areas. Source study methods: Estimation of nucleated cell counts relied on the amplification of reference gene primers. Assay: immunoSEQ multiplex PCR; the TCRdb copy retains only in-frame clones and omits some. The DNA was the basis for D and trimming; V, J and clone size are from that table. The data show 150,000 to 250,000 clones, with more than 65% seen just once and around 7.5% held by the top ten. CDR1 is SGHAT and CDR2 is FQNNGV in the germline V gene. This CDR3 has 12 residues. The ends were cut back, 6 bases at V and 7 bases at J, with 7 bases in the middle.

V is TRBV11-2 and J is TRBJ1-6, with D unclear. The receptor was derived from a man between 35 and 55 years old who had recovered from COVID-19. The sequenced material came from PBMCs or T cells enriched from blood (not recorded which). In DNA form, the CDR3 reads TGTGCCAGCAGTCCTCTAAATTCACCCCTCCACTTT. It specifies CASSPLNSPLHF.